The 2 T cell receptor beta chains given below trace back to one sample, sequenced in a study of cytomegalovirus exposure and HLA in healthy donors (TCRdb year 2017). Libraries were prepared through the immunoSEQ multiplex PCR assay. For the multiplex PCR, a mixture combining 60 forward primers for TCR Vbeta segments and 13 reverse primers for TCR Jbeta segments was used. Entries here come from immuneACCESS through TCRdb and include only in-frame sequences with V and J called. Some clones fail to appear in such tables; in the studies checked, an unresolved V gene covers under half of the shortfall, and the cause of the remainder is unknown. For this sample the table gives under 200,000 clones, of which about three quarters were detected only once. Of the sample, 7% is held by the ten largest clones. The sequenced sample was PBMCs. These receptors all come from a middle-aged woman in good health and CMV-seropositive.

This clone showed up just once. V and J are TRBV2 and TRBJ1-5; D is undetermined. This CDR3 contains 14 residues. Trimming cost V 4 bases and J 5 bases, with 12 bases left between them. Per germline, CDR1 SNHLY and CDR2 FYNNEI. The CDR3 DNA follows: TGTGCCAGCAGTGTCGAGGGCCCCTATCAGCCCCAGCATTTT. Its protein product is CASSVEGPYQPQHF.

The chain's CDR3 is CASSWQGRGEAFF. The DNA of the CDR3 is TGTGCCAGCAGTTGGCAGGGGAGGGGTGAAGCTTTCTTT. The V call is TRBV27, the J call TRBJ1-1; D is possibly TRBD1 (6 bases). V lost 4 bases to trimming and J lost 7 bases, with 13 bases between them. The CDR3 spans 13 residues. Per the germline V gene, CDR1 is MNHEY and CDR2 is SMNVEV (reference sequence).